This TCR beta chain was sequenced in a study of vaccination and CD4 T cells after COVID-19. Background on the study: Either the Pfizer-BioNTech BNT162b2 or Moderna mRNA-1273 vaccine was given as two doses. Median time from second vaccine dose to sampling was just over 70 days (14 to 241).

A remark on this clonotype: Its antigen is unidentified.

Germline V gene sequence: CDR1 SGHTA, CDR2 FQGTGA. V gave up 4 bases and J gave up 7 bases; unmatched junction bases: 5. This CDR3 has 15 amino acids. The study sequenced cultured CD4+ T cell DNA using the Oncomine TCR Beta short-read assay. TCRdb reanalysed the PCR reads using MiXCR and keeps one entry per CDR3 protein. The sample carries 25,000 to 30,000 distinct CDR3 sequences, 40% to 55% recorded once. Documented treatment: roughly 11-day PBMC culture with coronavirus spike peptide pools or control peptides (ViraFEST assay). Both day 3 and day 7 involved replacing half of the medium with fresh IL-2 medium.

The sequencing used CD4+ T cells from blood, cultured in vitro, collected before SARS-CoV-2 vaccination. The TCR was taken from a human donor who received a COVID-19 vaccine. This chain links TRBV7-3 with TRBJ1-6; 9 nucleotides match TRBD1. CDR3 amino acids: CASSSGQGSNSPLHF. CDR3 sequence (DNA): TGTGCCAGCAGCTCGGGACAGGGAAGCAATTCACCCCTCCACTTT.